This TCR beta chain was profiled in a study of shared clonotypes between healthy human individuals. Study-wide results and limits: Only blood was sampled, and tissue TCR repertoires likely differ from blood ones. The sharing of 4% to 5.5% of naive CD4 clonotypes was seen across a few donors.

Remarks on this clone: Its specificity is not known.

Clones were sequenced by immunoSEQ multiplex PCR, and TCRdb holds only the in-frame ones, with some missing. Of more than 2 million clones in the sample, approximately 92% were seen once. Naive CD8 populations comprised CD45RO-negative cells positively selected for CCR7, excluding terminally differentiated effector memory CD45RA+ cells. From germline, CDR1 is SGHDN and CDR2 FVKESK. V lost 4 bases to trimming and J lost 5 bases, with 12 bases between them. The CDR3 loop spans 14 amino acids. This TCR was recovered from a man between 18 and 29 years old in good health. Some clones in this sample may be carry-over from other donors' samples. The chain links TRBV14 to TRBJ2-1; a possible D gene is TRBD2 (5 bases). Sequenced input: naive CD8+ T cells from PBMCs. The CDR3 sequence is CASSPLLENNEQFF. The CDR3 nucleotides are TGTGCCAGCAGCCCCCTACTAGAAAACAATGAGCAGTTCTTC.